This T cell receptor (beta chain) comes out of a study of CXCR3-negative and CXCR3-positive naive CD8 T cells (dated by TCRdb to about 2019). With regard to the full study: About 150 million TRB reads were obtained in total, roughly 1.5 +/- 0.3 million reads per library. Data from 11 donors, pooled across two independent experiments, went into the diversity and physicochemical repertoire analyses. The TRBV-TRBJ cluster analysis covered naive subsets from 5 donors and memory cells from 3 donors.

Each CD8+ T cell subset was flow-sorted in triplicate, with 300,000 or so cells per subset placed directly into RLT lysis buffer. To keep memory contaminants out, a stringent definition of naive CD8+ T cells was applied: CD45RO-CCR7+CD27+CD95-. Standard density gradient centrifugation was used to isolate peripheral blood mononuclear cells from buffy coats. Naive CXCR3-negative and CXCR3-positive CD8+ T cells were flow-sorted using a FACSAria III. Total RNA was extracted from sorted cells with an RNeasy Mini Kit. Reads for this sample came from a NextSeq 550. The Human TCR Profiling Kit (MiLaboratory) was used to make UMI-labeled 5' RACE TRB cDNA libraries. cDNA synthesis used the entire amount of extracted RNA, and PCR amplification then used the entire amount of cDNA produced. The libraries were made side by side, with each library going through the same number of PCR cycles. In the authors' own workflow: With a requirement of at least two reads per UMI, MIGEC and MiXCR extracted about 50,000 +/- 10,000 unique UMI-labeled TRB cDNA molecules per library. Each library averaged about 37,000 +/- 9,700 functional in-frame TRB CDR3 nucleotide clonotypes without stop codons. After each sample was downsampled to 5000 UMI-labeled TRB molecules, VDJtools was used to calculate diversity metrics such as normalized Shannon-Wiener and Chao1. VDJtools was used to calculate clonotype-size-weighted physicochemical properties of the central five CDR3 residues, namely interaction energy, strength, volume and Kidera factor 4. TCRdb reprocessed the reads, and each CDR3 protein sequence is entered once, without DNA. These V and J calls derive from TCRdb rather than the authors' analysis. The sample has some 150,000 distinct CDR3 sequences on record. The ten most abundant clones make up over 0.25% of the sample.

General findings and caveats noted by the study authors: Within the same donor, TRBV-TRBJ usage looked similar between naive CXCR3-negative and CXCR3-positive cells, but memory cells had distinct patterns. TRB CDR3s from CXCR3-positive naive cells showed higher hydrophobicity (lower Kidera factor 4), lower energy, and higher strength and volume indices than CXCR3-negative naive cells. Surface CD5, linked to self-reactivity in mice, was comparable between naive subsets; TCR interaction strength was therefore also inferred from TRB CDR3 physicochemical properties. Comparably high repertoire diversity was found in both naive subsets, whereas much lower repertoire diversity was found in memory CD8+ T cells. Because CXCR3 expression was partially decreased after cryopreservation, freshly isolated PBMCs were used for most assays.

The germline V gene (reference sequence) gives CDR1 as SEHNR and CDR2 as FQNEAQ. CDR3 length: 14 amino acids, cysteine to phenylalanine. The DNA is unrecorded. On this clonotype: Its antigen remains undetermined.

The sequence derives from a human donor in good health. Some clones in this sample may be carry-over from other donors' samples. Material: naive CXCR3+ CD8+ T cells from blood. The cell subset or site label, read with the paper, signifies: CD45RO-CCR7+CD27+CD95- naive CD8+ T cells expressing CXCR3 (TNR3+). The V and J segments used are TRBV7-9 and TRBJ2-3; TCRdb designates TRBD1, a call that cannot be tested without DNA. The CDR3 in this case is CASLGAASTDTQYF. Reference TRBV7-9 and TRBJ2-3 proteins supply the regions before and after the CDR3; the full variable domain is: DTGVSQNPRHKITKRGQNVTFRCDPISEHNRLYWYRQTLGQGPEFLTYFQNEAQLEKSRLLSDRFSAERPKGSFSTLEIQRTEQGDSAMYLCASLGAASTDTQYFGPGTRLTVL.